The TCR beta chain under discussion was sequenced for a study of cytomegalovirus exposure and HLA in healthy donors. Points from the study as a whole: Researchers left out some V segments, among them TRBV6-2 and TRBV6-3, as indistinguishable. A later analysis linked a missense DCLRE1C variant to TCR beta V- and J-gene trimming. Accurate HLA-A and HLA-B prediction from TCR beta sequences was reported for most subjects.

In the case of this clone: Its antigen is currently unknown.

The CDR3 loop spans 13 amino acids. The germline V gene has CDR1 SGDLS and CDR2 YYNGEE. Trimming removed 3 bases from V and 1 base from J, with 7 bases in between. The PCR ran on 60 Vbeta and 13 Jbeta primers. The data were produced by immunoSEQ multiplex PCR, yet TCRdb's version contains in-frame clones alone and is incomplete. The sample carries a few hundred thousand clones, 75% to 80% recorded once. Sequenced: PBMCs. The sequence derives from a man aged 18 to 30 in good health and CMV-seronegative. V and J are TRBV9 and TRBJ1-1; D remains ambiguous. CDR3 protein: CASSANSNTEAFF. The CDR3, as DNA: TGTGCCAGCAGCGCCAACTCGAACACTGAAGCTTTCTTT.